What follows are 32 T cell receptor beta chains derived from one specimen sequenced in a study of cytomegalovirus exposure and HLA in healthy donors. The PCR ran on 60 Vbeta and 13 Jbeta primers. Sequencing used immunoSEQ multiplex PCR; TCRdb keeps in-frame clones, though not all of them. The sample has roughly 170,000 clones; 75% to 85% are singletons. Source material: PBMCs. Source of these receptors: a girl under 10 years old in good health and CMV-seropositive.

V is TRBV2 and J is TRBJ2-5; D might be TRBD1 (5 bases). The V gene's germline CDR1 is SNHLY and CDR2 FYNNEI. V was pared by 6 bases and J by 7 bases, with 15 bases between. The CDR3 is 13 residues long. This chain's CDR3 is CASRNRGSGTQYF. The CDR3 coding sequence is TGTGCCAGCAGAAATAGGGGATCTGGGACCCAGTACTTC.

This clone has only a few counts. This chain's CDR3 is CASSRHPDVSEAFF. The CDR3 DNA reads as TGTGCCAGCAGTCGACACCCTGATGTCTCTGAAGCTTTCTTT. The chain has TRBV2 and TRBJ1-1; the D is unclear. The CDR3 extends over 14 amino acids. V shed 5 bases and J shed 6 bases, with 16 bases lying between them. CDR1 is SNHLY and CDR2 is FYNNEI in the germline V gene.

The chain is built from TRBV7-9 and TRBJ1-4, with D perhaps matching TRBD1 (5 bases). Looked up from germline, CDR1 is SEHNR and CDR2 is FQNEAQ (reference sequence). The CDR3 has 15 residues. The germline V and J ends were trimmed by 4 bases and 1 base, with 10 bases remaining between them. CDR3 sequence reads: CASSSYDRTNEKLFF. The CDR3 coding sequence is TGTGCCAGCAGCTCGTACGACAGAACTAATGAAAAACTGTTTTTT.

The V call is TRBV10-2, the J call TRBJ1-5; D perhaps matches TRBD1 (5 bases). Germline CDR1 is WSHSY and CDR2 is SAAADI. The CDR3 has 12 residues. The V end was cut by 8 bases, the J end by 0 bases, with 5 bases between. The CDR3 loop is CASDSSNQPQHF. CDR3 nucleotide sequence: TGCGCCAGCGACAGTAGCAATCAGCCCCAGCATTTT.

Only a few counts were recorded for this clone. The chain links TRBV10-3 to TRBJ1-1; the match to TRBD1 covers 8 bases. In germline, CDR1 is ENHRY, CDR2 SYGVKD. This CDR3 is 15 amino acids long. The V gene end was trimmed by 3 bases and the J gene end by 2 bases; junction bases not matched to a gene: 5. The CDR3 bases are TGTGCCATCAGTGACAGGACAGGGCTCAACACTGAAGCTTTCTTT. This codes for CAISDRTGLNTEAFF.

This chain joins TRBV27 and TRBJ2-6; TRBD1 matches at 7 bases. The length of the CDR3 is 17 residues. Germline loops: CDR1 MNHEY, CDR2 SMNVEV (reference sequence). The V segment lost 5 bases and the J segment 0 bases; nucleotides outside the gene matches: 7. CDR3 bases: TGTGCCAGCAGTCCCCGGACAGGCCGCTCTGGGGCCAACGTCCTGACTTTC. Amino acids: CASSPRTGRSGANVLTF. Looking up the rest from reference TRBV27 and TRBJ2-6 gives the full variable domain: EAQVTQNPRYLITVTGKKLTVTCSQNMNHEYMSWYRQDPGLGLRQIYYSMNVEVTDKGDVPEGYKVSRKEKRNFPLILESPSPNQTSLYFCASSPRTGRSGANVLTFGAGSRLTVL.

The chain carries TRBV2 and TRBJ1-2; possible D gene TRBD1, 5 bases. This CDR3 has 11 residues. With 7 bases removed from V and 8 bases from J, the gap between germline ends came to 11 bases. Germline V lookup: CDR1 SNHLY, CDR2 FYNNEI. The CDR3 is CASNRQRGYTF. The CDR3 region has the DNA TGTGCCAGCAATAGACAGAGGGGCTACACCTTC.

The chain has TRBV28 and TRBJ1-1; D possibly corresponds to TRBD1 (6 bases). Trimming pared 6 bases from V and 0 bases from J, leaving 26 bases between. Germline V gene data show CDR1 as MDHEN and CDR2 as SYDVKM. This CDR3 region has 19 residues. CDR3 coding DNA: TGTGCCAGCAGCCCAACTGGTGTAGTATGGGCAGGGGTGAACACTGAAGCTTTCTTT. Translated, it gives CASSPTGVVWAGVNTEAFF.

CDR3 protein: CASSTDRVGEQYF. As DNA, the CDR3 is TGTGCCAGCAGTACCGACAGGGTGGGGGAGCAGTACTTC. This chain joins TRBV6-5 and TRBJ2-7, with TRBD1 matching 7 bases. The V segment lost 5 bases and the J segment 7 bases; nucleotides outside the gene matches: 8. The CDR3 runs to 13 residues. Germline lookup yields CDR1 MNHEY and CDR2 SVGAGI.

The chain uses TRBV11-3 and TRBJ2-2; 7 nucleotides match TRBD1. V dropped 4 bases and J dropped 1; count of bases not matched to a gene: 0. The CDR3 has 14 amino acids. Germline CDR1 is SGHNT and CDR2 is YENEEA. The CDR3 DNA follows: TGTGCCAGCAGCTACAGGGGGAACACCGGGGAGCTGTTTTTT. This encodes CASSYRGNTGELFF.

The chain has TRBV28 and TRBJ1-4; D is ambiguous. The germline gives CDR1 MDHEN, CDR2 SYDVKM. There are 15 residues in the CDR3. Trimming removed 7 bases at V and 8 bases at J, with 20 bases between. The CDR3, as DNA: TGTGCCAGCACTAATTTAAGCGGGGTGAGAGAAAAACTGTTTTTT. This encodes CASTNLSGVREKLFF.

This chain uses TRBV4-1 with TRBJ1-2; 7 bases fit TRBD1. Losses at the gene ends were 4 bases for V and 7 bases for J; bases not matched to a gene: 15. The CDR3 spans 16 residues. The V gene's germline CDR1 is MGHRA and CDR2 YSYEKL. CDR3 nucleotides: TGCGCCAGCAGCCCGGACAGGACCGGCACTCTGGGTGGCTACACCTTC. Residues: CASSPDRTGTLGGYTF.

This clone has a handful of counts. The chain's CDR3 is CASSTTSYGYTF. In DNA, the CDR3 is TGTGCCAGTAGTACAACCAGCTATGGCTACACCTTC. The V call is TRBV19, the J call TRBJ1-2; D not certain. The germline V gene has CDR1 LNHDA and CDR2 SQIVND (reference sequence). V was trimmed by 4 bases and J by 4 bases, leaving 7 bases between them. The CDR3 has 12 amino acids.

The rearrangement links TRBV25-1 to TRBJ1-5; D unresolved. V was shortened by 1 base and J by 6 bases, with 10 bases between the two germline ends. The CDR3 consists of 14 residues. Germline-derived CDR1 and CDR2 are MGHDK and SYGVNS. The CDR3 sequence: CASSESLGSQPQHF. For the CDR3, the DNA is TGTGCCAGCAGTGAATCTTTGGGGAGTCAGCCCCAGCATTTT.

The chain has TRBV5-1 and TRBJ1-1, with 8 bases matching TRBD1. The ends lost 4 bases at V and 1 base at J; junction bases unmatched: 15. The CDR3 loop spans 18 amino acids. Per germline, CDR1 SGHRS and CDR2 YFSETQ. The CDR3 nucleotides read TGCGCCAGCAGCCGACAACAGGGGGTGAAGACCCCGAACACTGAAGCTTTCTTT. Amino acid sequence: CASSRQQGVKTPNTEAFF.

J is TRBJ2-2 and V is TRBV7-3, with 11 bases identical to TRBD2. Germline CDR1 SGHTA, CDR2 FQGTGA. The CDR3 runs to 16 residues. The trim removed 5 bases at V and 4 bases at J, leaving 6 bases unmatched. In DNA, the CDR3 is TGTGCCAGCAGCGGCGGTAGCGGGAGGGCCACCGGGGAGCTGTTTTTT. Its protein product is CASSGGSGRATGELFF. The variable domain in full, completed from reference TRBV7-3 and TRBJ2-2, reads GAGVSQTPSNKVTEKGKYVELRCDPISGHTALYWYRQSLGQGPEFLIYFQGTGAADDSGLPNDRFFAVRPEGSVSTLKIQRTERGDSAVYLCASSGGSGRATGELFFGEGSRLTVL.

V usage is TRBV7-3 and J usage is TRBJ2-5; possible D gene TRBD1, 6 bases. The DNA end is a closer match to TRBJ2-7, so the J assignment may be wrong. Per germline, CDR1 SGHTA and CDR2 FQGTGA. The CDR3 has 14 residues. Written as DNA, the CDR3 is TGTGCCAGCAGCCCTCATACAGGGATCCACGAGCAGTACTTC. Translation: CASSPHTGIHEQYF.

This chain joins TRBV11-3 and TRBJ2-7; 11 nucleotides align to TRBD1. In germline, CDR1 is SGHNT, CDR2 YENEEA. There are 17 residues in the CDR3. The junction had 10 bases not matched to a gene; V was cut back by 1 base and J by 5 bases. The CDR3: CASSLAIGTGGINEQYF. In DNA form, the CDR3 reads TGTGCCAGCAGCTTAGCCATCGGGACAGGGGGGATTAACGAGCAGTACTTC.

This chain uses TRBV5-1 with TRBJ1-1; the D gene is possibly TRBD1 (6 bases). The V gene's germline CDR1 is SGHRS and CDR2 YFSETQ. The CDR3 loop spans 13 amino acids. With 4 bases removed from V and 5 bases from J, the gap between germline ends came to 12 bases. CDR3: CASSQNQGTEAFF. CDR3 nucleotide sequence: TGCGCCAGCAGCCAAAATCAGGGGACTGAAGCTTTCTTT.

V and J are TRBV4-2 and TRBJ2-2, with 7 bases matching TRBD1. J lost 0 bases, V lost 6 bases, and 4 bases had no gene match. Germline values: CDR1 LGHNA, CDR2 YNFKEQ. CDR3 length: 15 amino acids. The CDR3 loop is CASRTGTANTGELFF. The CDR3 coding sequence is TGTGCCAGCAGGACCGGGACAGCGAACACCGGGGAGCTGTTTTTT.

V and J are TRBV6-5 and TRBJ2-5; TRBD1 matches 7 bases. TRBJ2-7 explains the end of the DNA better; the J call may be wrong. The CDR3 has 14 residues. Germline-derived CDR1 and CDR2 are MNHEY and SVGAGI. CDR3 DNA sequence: TGTGCCAGCAGGCCACCGGGACAGAGCTACGAGCAGTACTTC. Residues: CASRPPGQSYEQYF.

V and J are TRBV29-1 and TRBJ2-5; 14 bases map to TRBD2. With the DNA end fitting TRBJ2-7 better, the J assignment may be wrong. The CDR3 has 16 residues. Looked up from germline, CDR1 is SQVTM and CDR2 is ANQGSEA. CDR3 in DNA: TGCAGCGTGGCCGGGACTAGCGGGAGCGGGTCCTACGAGCAGTACTTC. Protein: CSVAGTSGSGSYEQYF.

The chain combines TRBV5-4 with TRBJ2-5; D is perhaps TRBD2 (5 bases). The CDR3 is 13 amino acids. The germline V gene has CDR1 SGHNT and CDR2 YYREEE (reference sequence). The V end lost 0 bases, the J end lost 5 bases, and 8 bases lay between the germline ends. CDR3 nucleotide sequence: TGTGCCAGCAGCTTGGGTAGCGTGGAGACCCAGTACTTC. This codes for CASSLGSVETQYF.

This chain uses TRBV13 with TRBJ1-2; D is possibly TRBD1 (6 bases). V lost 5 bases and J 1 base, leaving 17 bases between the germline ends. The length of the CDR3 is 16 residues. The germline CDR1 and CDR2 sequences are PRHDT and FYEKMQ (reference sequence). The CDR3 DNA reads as TGTGCCAGCAGCAGACAACAGGGTACCCTTAACTATGGCTACACCTTC. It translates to CASSRQQGTLNYGYTF.

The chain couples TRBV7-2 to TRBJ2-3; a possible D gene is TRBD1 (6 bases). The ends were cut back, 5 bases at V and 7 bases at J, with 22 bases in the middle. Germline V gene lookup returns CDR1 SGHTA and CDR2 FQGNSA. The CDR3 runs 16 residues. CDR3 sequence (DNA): TGTGCCAGCAGCGAAACCGGGACACGTCTGGGAAATACGCAGTATTTT. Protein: CASSETGTRLGNTQYF.

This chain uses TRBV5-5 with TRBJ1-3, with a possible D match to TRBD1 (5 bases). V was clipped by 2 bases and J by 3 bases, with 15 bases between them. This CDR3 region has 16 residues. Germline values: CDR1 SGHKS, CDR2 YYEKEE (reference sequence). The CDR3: CASSFGPGGGGNTIYF. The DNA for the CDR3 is TGTGCCAGCAGCTTTGGGCCCGGGGGTGGTGGAAACACCATATATTTT.

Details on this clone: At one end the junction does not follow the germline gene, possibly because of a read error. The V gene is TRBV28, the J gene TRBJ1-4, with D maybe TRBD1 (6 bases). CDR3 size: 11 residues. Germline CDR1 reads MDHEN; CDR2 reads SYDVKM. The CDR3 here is CASRAGTNPVF. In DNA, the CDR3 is TGTGCCAGCAGGGCCGGGACAAACCCGGTTTTT.

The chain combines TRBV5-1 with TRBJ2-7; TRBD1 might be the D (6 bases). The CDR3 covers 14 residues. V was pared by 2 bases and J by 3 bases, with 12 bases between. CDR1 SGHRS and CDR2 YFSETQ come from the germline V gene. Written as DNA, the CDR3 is TGCGCCAGCAGCTTCGGATCGACAGGCTACGAGCAGTACTTC. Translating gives CASSFGSTGYEQYF.

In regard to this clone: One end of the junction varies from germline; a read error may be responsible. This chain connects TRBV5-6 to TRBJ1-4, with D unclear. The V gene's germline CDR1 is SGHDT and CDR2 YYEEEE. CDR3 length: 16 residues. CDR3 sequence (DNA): TGTGCCAGCAGTTTGGCCGGGGTAAGGTGGTATGAAAAACTGTTTTTT. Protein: CASSLAGVRWYEKLFF.

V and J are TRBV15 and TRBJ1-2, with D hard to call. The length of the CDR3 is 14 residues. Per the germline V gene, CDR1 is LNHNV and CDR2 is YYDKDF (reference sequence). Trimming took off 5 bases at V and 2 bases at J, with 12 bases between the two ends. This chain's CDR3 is CATSATRLNYGYTF. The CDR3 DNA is TGTGCCACCAGCGCAACCAGGCTCAACTATGGCTACACCTTC.

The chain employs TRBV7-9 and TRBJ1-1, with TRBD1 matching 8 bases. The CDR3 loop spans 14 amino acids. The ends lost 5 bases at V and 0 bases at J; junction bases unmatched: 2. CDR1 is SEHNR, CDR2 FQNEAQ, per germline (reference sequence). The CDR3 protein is CASSRTGLNTEAFF. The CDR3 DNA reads TGTGCCAGCAGCCGGACAGGGTTGAACACTGAAGCTTTCTTT.

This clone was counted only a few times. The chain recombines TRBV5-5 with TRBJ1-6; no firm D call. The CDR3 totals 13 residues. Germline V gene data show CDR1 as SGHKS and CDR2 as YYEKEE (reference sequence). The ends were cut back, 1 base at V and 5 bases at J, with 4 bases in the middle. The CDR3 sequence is CASSLLNNSPLHF. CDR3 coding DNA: TGTGCCAGCAGCTTGCTTAATAATTCACCCCTCCACTTT.